A single sample is the source of the 5 T cell receptor beta chains below, sequenced in a study of T-cell memory formation after mild COVID-19. TCRdb re-analysed the 5' RACE reads in MiXCR, keeping a single row per CDR3 protein. The table records about 57,000 distinct CDR3 sequences, 9% to 15% of them present only once. The sequencing sample was made of PBMCs or a T cell subset sorted from them (not recorded which). All receptors derive from a man younger than 30 who had mild COVID-19 (a few samples of this study predate the infection). Cell type and time point are not known.

The genes are TRBV18 and TRBJ1-2, with TRBD1 identical over 8 bases. Trimming at V came to 2 bases and at J to 2 bases, leaving 4 bases not matched to a gene. Per the germline V gene, CDR1 is KGHSH and CDR2 is LQKENI. This CDR3 is built from 15 residues. CDR3 region: CASSPTGQENYGYTF. The CDR3 region has the DNA TGTGCCAGCTCACCAACGGGACAGGAGAACTATGGCTACACCTTC.

This clonotype has just a few counts. This rearrangement joins TRBV20-1 to TRBJ2-2; unclear D gene. With 2 bases removed from V and 6 bases from J, the gap between germline ends came to 10 bases. Germline V gives CDR1 DFQATT, CDR2 SNEGSKA (reference sequence). The CDR3 consists of 13 residues. The CDR3 is CSARKMVSGELFF. In DNA form, the CDR3 reads TGCAGTGCTAGAAAAATGGTTTCCGGGGAGCTGTTTTTT.

The V gene is TRBV3-1, the J gene TRBJ1-5; 8 bases are shared with TRBD1. This CDR3 has 16 residues. V shed 1 base, J shed 4 bases, and the junction held 6 bases outside the gene matches. The germline V gene encodes CDR1 LGHDT and CDR2 YNNKEL (reference sequence). The CDR3 sequence is CASSQGPHRGNQPQHF. The CDR3 DNA is TGTGCCAGCAGCCAAGGGCCACACAGGGGGAATCAGCCCCAGCATTTT.

This clonotype occurred once. The genes are TRBV2 and TRBJ2-7; tentative D call: TRBD2 (5 bases). The V gene lost 2 bases and the J gene lost 6 bases, with 17 bases spanning the gap. CDR3 length equals 15 residues. Looked up from germline, CDR1 is SNHLY and CDR2 is FYNNEI. The CDR3 protein is CASSEPGLEVGEQYF. The CDR3 coding sequence is TGTGCCAGCAGTGAACCAGGACTCGAGGTGGGCGAGCAGTACTTC.

The V call is TRBV7-9, the J call TRBJ2-2, with a possible D match to TRBD2 (5 bases). Deletions cut 4 bases from V and 5 bases from J, with 14 bases between. The CDR3 has 15 residues. Per the germline V gene, CDR1 is SEHNR and CDR2 is FQNEAQ (reference sequence). The DNA for the CDR3 is TGTGCCAGCAGCTCACCTCTCACGGGGACCGGGGAGCTGTTTTTT. It specifies CASSSPLTGTGELFF. The entire variable domain, with the rest obtained from reference TRBV7-9 and TRBJ2-2, is as follows: DTGVSQNPRHKITKRGQNVTFRCDPISEHNRLYWYRQTLGQGPEFLTYFQNEAQLEKSRLLSDRFSAERPKGSFSTLEIQRTEQGDSAMYLCASSSPLTGTGELFFGEGSRLTVL.